A single sample is the source of the 18 T cell receptor beta chains below, sequenced in a study of Ad26.COV2.S vaccination and SARS-CoV-2 variants. Treatment noted: around 19 received Ad26.COV2.S at low or high dose, single or two shots; roughly 5 received placebo; per-sample allocation not given. Day 63 following the first vaccine or placebo injection was when the samples were taken. Profiled with immunoSEQ multiplex PCR; TCRdb holds only in-frame clones, not every one. The sample yields fewer than 500,000 clones, approximately 92% seen once. The source was peripheral blood, collected in a trial of Ad26.COV2.S vaccine versus placebo. These receptors originate from a person aged 18-65 years who received the Ad26.COV2.S COVID-19 vaccine or a placebo.

The V gene is TRBV5-4, the J gene TRBJ1-3, with 9 bases aligning to TRBD1. This CDR3 contains 14 residues. With 10 bases clipped from V and 2 bases from J, the junction kept 7 bases outside the gene matches. Germline V CDR1 and CDR2: SGHNT, YYREEE (reference sequence). The CDR3 here is CASSRQGAGNTIYF. As DNA, the CDR3 is TGTGCCTCTTCCAGACAGGGGGCTGGAAACACCATATATTTT.

The chain uses TRBV19 and TRBJ1-2; 9 nucleotides line up with TRBD1. Trimming took 8 bases from V and 8 from J; bases not matched to a gene: 6. Per the germline V gene, CDR1 is LNHDA and CDR2 is SQIVND (reference sequence). This CDR3 has 12 amino acids. The CDR3 coding sequence is TGTGCCAGTGCAGGGGACAGGGACGGCTACACCTTC. Amino acid sequence: CASAGDRDGYTF.

The chain is built from TRBV7-2 and TRBJ2-7, with TRBD2 matching 11 bases. The germline gives CDR1 SGHTA, CDR2 FQGNSA. V trimming: 5 bases; J trimming: 3 bases; junction bases outside the gene matches: 3. CDR3 length: 14 amino acids. In DNA, the CDR3 is TGTGCCAGCAGCAATAGCGGGAGGGGCTACGAGCAGTACTTC. Its protein product is CASSNSGRGYEQYF.

The CDR3 region has the DNA TGTGCCAGCAGCTCTAGCGGGACCACAGATACGCAGTATTTT. This translates into CASSSSGTTDTQYF. The chain combines TRBV7-3 with TRBJ2-3, with TRBD2 matching over 9 bases. Germline V lookup: CDR1 SGHTA, CDR2 FQGTGA. With V trimmed by 4 bases and J by 2 bases, 1 base remained unmatched. The CDR3 has 14 residues.

This chain uses TRBV4-3 with TRBJ2-3; tentative D call: TRBD2 (7 bases). Trimming removed 3 bases from V and 3 bases from J, with 10 bases in between. This CDR3 comprises 14 residues. Germline V CDR1 and CDR2: LGHNA, YSLEER. CDR3 bases: TGCGCCAGCAGCCAGGGGAGGGGGACAGATACGCAGTATTTT. Amino acid sequence: CASSQGRGTDTQYF.

This clone was counted once. The chain combines TRBV7-9 with TRBJ2-7, with D unresolved. The V end lost 5 bases, the J end lost 3 bases, and 2 bases lay between the germline ends. The CDR3 is 10 amino acids. Germline CDR1 reads SEHNR; CDR2 reads FQNEAQ (reference sequence). The CDR3 spells CASSRYEQYF. Here the CDR3 DNA reads TGTGCCAGCAGCCGCTACGAGCAGTACTTC.

The chain has TRBV19 and TRBJ1-6; no definite D call. Germline CDR1 and CDR2: LNHDA and SQIVND (reference sequence). This CDR3 is 12 amino acids long. With 9 bases removed from V and 10 bases from J, the gap between germline ends came to 13 bases. The CDR3 protein is CASGNNDSPLHF. The CDR3 nucleotides are TGTGCCAGCGGGAATAACGACTCACCCCTCCACTTT.

This chain uses TRBV12-5 with TRBJ2-1; D remains unclear. The CDR3 totals 13 residues. Germline values: CDR1 LGHNT, CDR2 FRNRAP. With 4 bases removed from V and 3 bases from J, the gap between germline ends came to 7 bases. This CDR3 is CASGSGRYNEQFF. CDR3 sequence (DNA): TGTGCTAGTGGTTCAGGACGCTACAATGAGCAGTTCTTC.

This chain uses TRBV4-2 with TRBJ1-5, with D uncertain. Germline V gene lookup returns CDR1 LGHNA and CDR2 YNFKEQ. The V end was cut by 5 bases, the J end by 5 bases, with 13 bases between. This CDR3 has 14 amino acids. The CDR3 loop is CASSLGYSDQPQHF. In nucleotides, the CDR3 is TGTGCCAGCAGCTTGGGGTATAGTGATCAGCCCCAGCATTTT.

J is TRBJ2-1 and V is TRBV5-8; unclear D gene. The germline V gene has CDR1 SGHTS and CDR2 YDEGEE. The CDR3 covers 15 residues. V dropped 6 bases and J dropped 0 bases, with 13 bases sitting between them. In DNA form, the CDR3 reads TGTGCCAGCACCTCTCCGGGCAGCTCCTACAATGAGCAGTTCTTC. Translated: CASTSPGSSYNEQFF. Full variable domain (outside the CDR3, taken from reference TRBV5-8 and TRBJ2-1): EAGVTQSPTHLIKTRGQQATLRCSPISGHTSVYWYQQALGLGLQFLLWYDEGEERNRGNFPPRFSGRQFPNYSSELNVNALELEDSALYLCASTSPGSSYNEQFFGPGTRLTVL.

This chain links TRBV30 with TRBJ2-7, with D perhaps TRBD1 or TRBD2 (7 bases each). CDR1 and CDR2 (germline): GTSNPN, SVGIG (reference sequence). V was trimmed by 5 bases and J by 3 bases, leaving 14 bases between them. This CDR3 is built from 13 residues. The chain's CDR3 is CAWDQGDYYEQYF. In DNA, the CDR3 is TGTGCCTGGGACCAGGGGGACTACTACGAGCAGTACTTC.

This sequence joins TRBV20-1 and TRBJ2-1; TRBD2 matches at 9 bases. CDR3 length: 15 amino acids. The junction had 4 bases not matched to a gene; V was cut back by 3 bases and J by 1 base. CDR1 is DFQATT and CDR2 is SNEGSKA in the germline V gene (reference sequence). The CDR3 loop is CSASVAGVSYNEQFF. CDR3 coding DNA: TGCAGTGCTAGTGTAGCGGGAGTGTCCTACAATGAGCAGTTCTTC.

V and J are TRBV4-3 and TRBJ1-5; unclear D gene. Germline CDR1 reads LGHNA; CDR2 reads YSLEER. Trimming removed 0 bases from V and 5 bases from J, with 5 bases in between. The CDR3 has 13 amino acids. CDR3 region: CASSQEYDQPQHF. The DNA of the CDR3 is TGCGCCAGCAGCCAAGAATACGATCAGCCCCAGCATTTT.

The rearrangement joins TRBV3-1 (or the pseudogene TRBV3-2) to TRBJ2-2; 9 bases are shared with TRBD1. The CDR3 sequence is 18 residues long. Per germline, CDR1 LGHDT and CDR2 YNNKEL (reference sequence). Losses at the gene ends were 1 base for V and 5 bases for J; bases not matched to a gene: 11. The chain's CDR3 is CASSQVVTGGIGTGELFF. CDR3 sequence (DNA): TGTGCCAGCAGCCAAGTCGTGACAGGGGGGATTGGAACCGGGGAGCTGTTTTTT.

V usage is TRBV19 and J usage is TRBJ2-1; 14 bases are shared with TRBD2. CDR3 length equals 22 residues. Germline V CDR1 and CDR2: LNHDA, SQIVND (reference sequence). Trimming took 3 bases from V and 8 from J; bases not matched to a gene: 24. The CDR3 spells CASSITWPQDPSGLAGVYEQFF. The CDR3 DNA is TGTGCCAGTAGTATTACCTGGCCCCAAGACCCTTCGGGACTAGCGGGAGTCTATGAGCAGTTCTTC.

This rearrangement joins TRBV5-4 to TRBJ1-4, with TRBD1 as a possible D gene (5 bases). The germline V and J ends were trimmed by 4 bases and 8 bases, with 12 bases remaining between them. This CDR3 has 13 residues. Germline CDR1 SGHNT, CDR2 YYREEE (reference sequence). CDR3 DNA sequence: TGTGCCAGCAGCGCGCCGTGGGGGGAAAAACTGTTTTTT. Protein product: CASSAPWGEKLFF.

This chain uses TRBV21-1 with TRBJ1-5; TRBD1 is the table's D call, not checked against the DNA. TRBV21-1 is a pseudogene. The CDR3 spans 17 residues. CDR3 sequence (DNA): TGTGCCAGCAGCAAAGTGTGCTGGGACAGCAGCAATCAGCCCCAGCATTTT. Encoded protein: CASSKVCWDSSNQPQHF.

The chain links TRBV11-2 to TRBJ1-1; D remains unclear. The V gene lost 1 base and the J gene lost 2 bases, with 17 bases spanning the gap. The CDR3 has 17 amino acids. CDR1 is SGHAT and CDR2 is FQNNGV in the germline V gene. The CDR3 nucleotides read TGTGCCAGCAGCTTAGCGTCGAGACCCCAACCTAACACTGAAGCTTTCTTT. As protein: CASSLASRPQPNTEAFF.